The 28 T cell receptor beta chains listed next were all sequenced from one sample in a study of shared clonotypes between healthy human individuals (dated by TCRdb to about 2020). Library prep was done by the immunoSEQ multiplex PCR assay. Here the immuneACCESS table is served through TCRdb, limited to in-frame sequences with V and J called. Missing clones are a known gap in these copies; in checked studies unresolved V genes cover under half, and the rest lacks a known reason. Counted in this sample were a few million clones; more than 80% of them appeared once. The leading ten clones occupy roughly 0.14% of the sample. The sample taken for sequencing was naive CD4+ T cells sorted from blood. The meaning of the sample's cell subset or site label: CD45RA+ positively selected. These receptors all come from a young man in good health.

This rearrangement joins TRBV2 to TRBJ2-7; 8 nucleotides match TRBD2. The CDR3 contains 14 residues. Germline CDR1 is SNHLY and CDR2 is FYNNEI. The ends lost 7 bases at V and 2 bases at J; junction bases unmatched: 7. For the CDR3, the DNA is TGTGCCAGCACCCAGACTAGCGTTACCTACGAGCAGTACTTC. Translating gives CASTQTSVTYEQYF.

The chain combines TRBV5-8 with TRBJ1-2; D is ambiguous. Trimming pared 2 bases from V and 0 bases from J, leaving 11 bases between. Looked up from germline, CDR1 is SGHTS and CDR2 is YDEGEE. CDR3 length equals 15 residues. For the CDR3, the DNA is TGTGCCAGCAGCTTTTCGTACAGCCCTAACTATGGCTACACCTTC. It yields the protein CASSFSYSPNYGYTF.

The chain is built from TRBV5-4 and TRBJ1-1; maybe TRBD1 (6 bases). V lost 4 bases to trimming and J lost 5 bases, with 21 bases between them. The CDR3 is 16 amino acids. CDR1 and CDR2 from the germline V gene are SGHNT and YYREEE (reference sequence). CDR3 DNA: TGTGCCAGCAGCCAGGATCCAGGGGTTGGGGTAACTGAAGCTTTCTTT. This codes for CASSQDPGVGVTEAFF.

J is TRBJ1-2 and V is TRBV27, with D possibly matching TRBD1 (6 bases). CDR3 length equals 15 residues. Trimming took 6 bases from V and 1 from J, leaving 15 bases between them. Germline CDR1 MNHEY, CDR2 SMNVEV (reference sequence). The CDR3: CASRRKDSINYGYTF. The CDR3, as DNA: TGTGCCAGCAGGCGTAAGGACAGTATTAACTATGGCTACACCTTC.

This chain uses TRBV6-4 with TRBJ2-1; the D call may be TRBD1 or TRBD2 (5 bases each). The CDR3 totals 14 residues. The V gene lost 6 bases and the J gene lost 11 bases, with 20 bases spanning the gap. Germline CDR1 MRHNA, CDR2 SNTAGT. CDR3 bases: TGTGCCAGCAGACTACTAGGGGCCGGTGGGCAGCAGTTCTTC. Protein product: CASRLLGAGGQQFF.

V and J are TRBV6-6 and TRBJ2-3; TRBD1 agrees at 8 bases. CDR3 length: 15 residues. The J segment lost 4 bases and the V segment lost 5 bases, leaving 8 bases of the junction unmatched. Per germline, CDR1 MNHNY and CDR2 SVGAGI (reference sequence). The CDR3 nucleotides are TGTGCCAGCAGTCCGGGACAGGCAGGTTCAGATACGCAGTATTTT. This sequence encodes CASSPGQAGSDTQYF.

The rearrangement joins TRBV7-9 to TRBJ1-2; possible D gene TRBD1, 5 bases. The CDR3 covers 14 residues. Germline V gives CDR1 SEHNR, CDR2 FQNEAQ (reference sequence). Trimming stripped 5 bases from V and 8 bases from J, with 18 bases between. CDR3 nucleotide sequence: TGTGCCAGCAGCCCCGGGACGATAAGAATCGGCTACACCTTC. Translation: CASSPGTIRIGYTF. Filled out from reference TRBV7-9 and TRBJ1-2, the complete variable domain reads DTGVSQNPRHKITKRGQNVTFRCDPISEHNRLYWYRQTLGQGPEFLTYFQNEAQLEKSRLLSDRFSAERPKGSFSTLEIQRTEQGDSAMYLCASSPGTIRIGYTFGSGTRLTVV.

V gene TRBV19 combines with J gene TRBJ1-2; no reliable D call. This CDR3 contains 15 residues. The germline V gene encodes CDR1 LNHDA and CDR2 SQIVND (reference sequence). V lost 5 bases and J lost 8, with 21 bases in between. The CDR3 DNA follows: TGTGCCAGTAGTCACCCTCCGGATGGGGAGAGAGGCTACACCTTC. Translated: CASSHPPDGERGYTF.

The chain links TRBV6-5 to TRBJ1-1; 7 bases fit TRBD1. Germline loops: CDR1 MNHEY, CDR2 SVGAGI. Trimming took 4 bases from V and 6 from J; bases not matched to a gene: 8. The CDR3 runs 14 residues. The CDR3 sequence is CASSWRTGWSEAFF. The CDR3 DNA sequence: TGTGCCAGCAGTTGGCGGACAGGATGGTCTGAAGCTTTCTTT.

The chain carries TRBV6-6 and TRBJ1-1; D possibly corresponds to TRBD1 (5 bases). Germline V gives CDR1 MNHNY, CDR2 SVGAGI (reference sequence). V lost 7 bases and J lost 1, with 10 bases in between. The CDR3 spans 13 residues. As DNA, the CDR3 is TGTGCCAGCACAATACAGGAGAACACTGAAGCTTTCTTT. Translated: CASTIQENTEAFF.

V is TRBV13 and J is TRBJ2-3; 7 bases fit TRBD2. Germline trimming cut 8 bases from V and 1 base from J; bases unmatched to any gene: 12. In germline, CDR1 is PRHDT, CDR2 FYEKMQ (reference sequence). The CDR3 length is 16 residues. CDR3 in amino acids: CASLSRASGGTDTQYF. In nucleotides, the CDR3 is TGTGCCAGCTTGTCCCGGGCTAGCGGTGGCACAGATACGCAGTATTTT.

The gene calls are TRBV10-3 and TRBJ2-3; 9 nucleotides line up with TRBD1. After removal of 3 bases from V and 6 bases from J, the junction contained 4 bases not matched to a gene. The CDR3 runs to 14 residues. Germline V gives CDR1 ENHRY, CDR2 SYGVKD. CDR3 sequence: CAISDDRGADTQYF. In DNA form, the CDR3 reads TGTGCCATCAGTGATGACAGGGGGGCCGATACGCAGTATTTT.

The chain is built from TRBV28 and TRBJ2-5; D could derive from TRBD1 or TRBD2 (5 bases each). From germline, CDR1 is MDHEN and CDR2 SYDVKM. The V end was cut by 5 bases, the J end by 1 base, with 11 bases between. The CDR3 sequence is 14 residues long. The CDR3 sequence: CASSPRGIQETQYF. DNA of the CDR3: TGTGCCAGCAGTCCGAGGGGCATCCAAGAGACCCAGTACTTC.

CDR3 sequence reads: CASSLDREHTDTQYF. As DNA, the CDR3 is TGCGCCAGCAGCTTGGATAGGGAGCACACAGATACGCAGTATTTT. This chain connects TRBV5-1 to TRBJ2-3, with D perhaps matching TRBD2 (5 bases). Trimming removed 0 bases at V and 2 bases at J, with 10 bases between. Germline CDR1 reads SGHRS; CDR2 reads YFSETQ. The CDR3 is 15 residues long.

For this clone: At the DNA level, this CDR3 is encoded by other sequences in the same sample as well. The chain recombines TRBV5-1 with TRBJ2-5, with 9 bases that match TRBD2. After removal of 5 bases from V and 0 bases from J, the junction contained 2 bases not matched to a gene. The CDR3 extends over 14 amino acids. Looked up from germline, CDR1 is SGHRS and CDR2 is YFSETQ. CDR3 in amino acids: CASRLAGDQETQYF. The CDR3 coding sequence is TGCGCCAGCAGGTTAGCGGGGGACCAAGAGACCCAGTACTTC.

The chain has TRBV2 and TRBJ2-5; 8 bases agree with TRBD1. The V and J ends lost 6 bases and 4 bases, in that order; junction bases with no gene match: 7. This CDR3 has 14 residues. Germline CDR1 and CDR2: SNHLY and FYNNEI. CDR3 region: CASRTTGVTETQYF. The CDR3 DNA sequence: TGTGCCAGCAGAACGACAGGGGTGACAGAGACCCAGTACTTC.

The genes are TRBV6-1 and TRBJ1-4; D gene ambiguous. The CDR3 length is 17 residues. V gave up 4 bases and J gave up 0 bases, with 15 bases separating them. Per germline, CDR1 MNHNS and CDR2 SASEGT. CDR3 amino acids: CASSAQSLGATNEKLFF. In nucleotides, the CDR3 is TGTGCCAGCAGTGCGCAGTCCCTCGGCGCAACTAATGAAAAACTGTTTTTT.

This clone occurred once. The rearrangement joins TRBV2 to TRBJ2-2; 9 nucleotides agree with TRBD2. Per the germline V gene, CDR1 is SNHLY and CDR2 is FYNNEI. This CDR3 contains 15 residues. V lost 8 bases and J lost 5; bases outside the gene matches: 9. CDR3 region: CASRPASGVTGELFF. The CDR3 coding sequence is TGTGCCAGCCGCCCGGCTAGCGGGGTTACCGGGGAGCTGTTTTTT. The full variable domain, in which reference TRBV2 and TRBJ2-2 provide the parts outside the CDR3, is EPEVTQTPSHQVTQMGQEVILRCVPISNHLYFYWYRQILGQKVEFLVSFYNNEISEKSEIFDDQFSVERPDGSNFTLKIRSTKLEDSAMYFCASRPASGVTGELFFGEGSRLTVL.

The CDR3 DNA sequence: TGTGCCAGCAGTGCTCAAAACATTCAGTACTTC. Amino acid sequence: CASSAQNIQYF. This chain joins TRBV2 and TRBJ2-4; D call uncertain. Trimming pared 4 bases from V and 5 bases from J, leaving 3 bases between. From germline, CDR1 is SNHLY and CDR2 FYNNEI. The CDR3 has 11 amino acids.

The V and J genes are TRBV5-1 and TRBJ1-1; the match to TRBD1 covers 8 bases. V shed 8 bases, J shed 6 bases, and the junction held 9 bases outside the gene matches. The CDR3 is 13 residues long. CDR1 and CDR2 from the germline V gene are SGHRS and YFSETQ. CDR3 region: CASQGQGFSEAFF. The CDR3 DNA reads as TGCGCCAGTCAAGGACAGGGATTTTCTGAAGCTTTCTTT.

The CDR3 reads CASSESGVNIQYF. The CDR3 nucleotides read TGTGCCAGCAGTGAATCCGGAGTAAACATTCAGTACTTC. The J gene is TRBJ2-4, the V gene TRBV25-1; D is unresolved. This CDR3 has 13 amino acids. Germline CDR1 MGHDK, CDR2 SYGVNS. V was shortened by 1 base and J by 6 bases, with 7 bases between the two germline ends.

The chain has TRBV30 and TRBJ1-4; D gene ambiguous. The V end lost 1 base, the J end lost 8 bases, and 11 bases lay between the germline ends. The CDR3 contains 13 residues. Germline V CDR1 and CDR2: GTSNPN, SVGIG (reference sequence). CDR3 nucleotides: TGTGCCTGGAGTGCCCTAGTCGGGGAAAAACTGTTTTTT. Its protein product is CAWSALVGEKLFF.

The genes are TRBV19 and TRBJ2-7, with no clear D. Trimming took off 5 bases at V and 0 bases at J, with 17 bases between the two ends. Germline CDR1 is LNHDA and CDR2 is SQIVND (reference sequence). The CDR3 has 16 residues. CDR3 DNA sequence: TGTGCCAGTAGTTCCCTGGACGGTATTACCTCCTACGAGCAGTACTTC. Translating it yields CASSSLDGITSYEQYF.

This chain links TRBV30 with TRBJ2-1; tentatively, D is TRBD2 (5 bases). CDR1 is GTSNPN, CDR2 SVGIG, per germline (reference sequence). V lost 1 base and J lost 12, with 10 bases in between. CDR3 length: 11 residues. CDR3 coding DNA: TGTGCCTGGAGTGGGAGGAAGGGGCAGTTCTTC. It specifies CAWSGRKGQFF.

The chain employs TRBV6-6 and TRBJ1-5; 9 bases are a match to TRBD1. The CDR3 is 15 residues long. V shed 7 bases and J 3 bases; nucleotides not matched to a gene: 7. From germline, CDR1 is MNHNY and CDR2 SVGAGI (reference sequence). The CDR3 here is CASTSGTGYNQPQHF. In DNA, the CDR3 is TGTGCCAGCACTTCCGGGACAGGGTACAATCAGCCCCAGCATTTT.

CDR3 nucleotide sequence: TGTGCCAGCAGCGAAGGTGGGGGTACGCAGTATTTT. Protein product: CASSEGGGTQYF. The chain is built from TRBV7-6 and TRBJ2-3; D possibly matches TRBD1 or TRBD2 (5 bases each). This CDR3 has 12 residues. Germline V gene sequence: CDR1 SGHVS, CDR2 FNYEAQ. Trimming shortened V by 5 bases and J by 8 bases, and 11 bases separated the two germline ends.

CDR3 DNA sequence: TGTGCCATCAGTGATGGGACAGGGCACCAAGAGACCCAGTACTTC. Encoded protein: CAISDGTGHQETQYF. The genes are TRBV10-3 and TRBJ2-5, with TRBD1 matching 9 bases. With V trimmed by 3 bases and J by 0 bases, 2 bases remained unmatched. The germline gives CDR1 ENHRY, CDR2 SYGVKD. The CDR3 totals 15 residues.

Of note for this clone: The same CDR3 arises from other DNA sequences in this sample as well. V usage is TRBV7-3 and J usage is TRBJ2-3; 11 bases are a match to TRBD2. The CDR3 has 15 amino acids. The germline gives CDR1 SGHTA, CDR2 FQGTGA. V was pared by 5 bases and J by 0 bases, with 1 base of the junction left unmatched. DNA for the CDR3: TGTGCCAGCAGCCCTAGCGGGGGGAGCACAGATACGCAGTATTTT. It yields the protein CASSPSGGSTDTQYF.